This T cell receptor (beta chain) originates from a study of T cells after yellow fever vaccination. Across the study: The fractions with low cell numbers were processed using SMART-Seq v4 Ultra Low Input.

Production of TCR cDNA was by 5'RACE template switching, which also added a universal primer site and UMIs. A single record per CDR3 protein comes from TCRdb applying MiXCR to the 5' RACE reads. The table records hundreds of thousands of distinct CDR3 sequences, roughly 6.2% of them present only once. This clonotype was detected many times. Its antigen remains unknown. Regarding the study as a whole: Boosting was followed by the reappearance of most primary-vaccination clones (less than 98% CD4, about 89% CD8).

Sequencing was performed on PBMCs, taken 5 days after the yellow fever booster vaccination. This TCR was recovered from a man under 40 who received the YFV17D yellow fever vaccine.

CDR3 in amino acids: CASRTTSGSTYEQYF. The CDR3 bases are TGTGCCAGCAGAACGACTAGCGGGTCTACCTACGAGCAGTACTTC. The chain couples TRBV5-4 to TRBJ2-7, with TRBD2 matching 10 bases. CDR3 length: 15 residues. CDR1 is SGHNT and CDR2 is YYREEE in the germline V gene (reference sequence). Trimming at V came to 5 bases and at J to 2 bases, leaving 7 bases not matched to a gene.